This T cell receptor (beta chain) was found in a study of OX40 agonist ivuxolimab in advanced cancers. Background on the study: Patients receiving dose escalation had hepatocellular carcinoma, melanoma, renal cell or head and neck cancer. Prior anti-PD-1, anti-PD-L1 or anti-CTLA-4 therapy was allowed; roughly 40% had some. Study findings and constraints: Within 6 weeks, CD4+ and CD8+ blood T cells expanded clonally at 0.1 to 3.0 mg/kg.

The table came from immunoSEQ multiplex PCR; TCRdb's copy has only in-frame clones and leaves some out. This table has 45,000 to 65,000 clones, 77% appearing once. On this clone itself: The antigen is unknown.

Germline trimming cut 2 bases from V and 8 bases from J; bases unmatched to any gene: 0. Looked up from germline, CDR1 is SEHNR and CDR2 is FQNEAQ (reference sequence). The CDR3 spans 13 residues. The V and J genes are TRBV7-9 and TRBJ1-6; 7 nucleotides agree with TRBD1. Sequenced material: CD4+ or CD8+ T cells sorted from blood, taken in a trial of the OX40 agonist ivuxolimab. This clonotype was obtained from an adult with an advanced solid tumor such as melanoma, head and neck, liver or kidney cancer. In DNA form, the CDR3 reads TGTGCCAGCAGCTTAACAGGGGATTCACCCCTCCACTTT. It specifies CASSLTGDSPLHF. Drawing the rest from reference TRBV7-9 and TRBJ1-6, the complete variable domain is DTGVSQNPRHKITKRGQNVTFRCDPISEHNRLYWYRQTLGQGPEFLTYFQNEAQLEKSRLLSDRFSAERPKGSFSTLEIQRTEQGDSAMYLCASSLTGDSPLHFGNGTRLTVT.